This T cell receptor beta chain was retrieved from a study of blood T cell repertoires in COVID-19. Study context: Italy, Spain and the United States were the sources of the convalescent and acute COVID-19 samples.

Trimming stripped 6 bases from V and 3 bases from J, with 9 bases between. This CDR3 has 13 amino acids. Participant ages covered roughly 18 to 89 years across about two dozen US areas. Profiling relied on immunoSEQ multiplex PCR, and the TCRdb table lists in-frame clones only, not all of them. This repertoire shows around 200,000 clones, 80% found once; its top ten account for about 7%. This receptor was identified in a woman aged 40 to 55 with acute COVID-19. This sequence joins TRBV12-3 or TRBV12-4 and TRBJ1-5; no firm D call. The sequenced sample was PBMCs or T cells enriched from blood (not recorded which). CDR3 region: CASRWGVNQPQHF. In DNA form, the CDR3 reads TGTGCCAGCAGGTGGGGAGTCAATCAGCCCCAGCATTTT.